This T cell receptor beta chain was profiled in a study of T-cell reconstitution after alpha-beta-depleted transplantation in children. Study-wide results and caveats: Roughly two months post-transplant, alpha-beta T cells reportedly originated from several hundred graft clones that had expanded. T cells produced anew were the main source of T-cell counts and diversity one year after transplant.

Unique molecular identifiers were used in preparing the TCRbeta library. MiXCR was run by TCRdb on the PCR reads, yielding one entry per CDR3 protein. The repertoire holds fewer than 400,000 distinct CDR3 sequences, with 20% to 30% as singletons. The V and J ends lost 0 bases and 2 bases respectively, with 13 bases between them. The germline V gene has CDR1 LNHNV and CDR2 YYDKDF (reference sequence). The CDR3 has 16 amino acids. There are a few counts of this clonotype. As yet, its antigen is unknown. Sequencing was performed on PBMCs, mostly from graft donor cells, taken 180 days after TCRalphabeta/CD19-depleted stem cell transplant. The receptor was isolated from a male patient younger than 18 who had a stem cell transplant for acute lymphoblastic leukemia, so the T cells may come from the graft donor. This chain joins TRBV15 and TRBJ2-5, with D possibly being TRBD2 (5 bases). The chain's CDR3 is CATSRDEKDWQETQYF. The DNA for the CDR3 is TGTGCCACCAGCAGAGATGAGAAGGACTGGCAAGAGACCCAGTACTTC.